The TCR beta chain under discussion was sequenced for a study of regulatory T cells in long-lasting Graves disease (dated by TCRdb to the early 2020s). Turning to the overall study: In the newly diagnosed Graves' disease group, patients had been taking antithyroid drugs for less than 3 months. The study was conducted in China and was registered as a clinical trial. Patients with persistent Graves' disease were compared with patients with newly diagnosed Graves' disease using TCR sequencing and RNA sequencing of peripheral blood. A total of some 35 samples underwent TCR sequencing: 13 from persistent and roughly 20 from newly diagnosed Graves' disease patients.

The CDR3 runs 15 residues from the cysteine to the phenylalanine. Only the CDR3 DNA is retained, 45 bases long and in frame from the first base. Per the germline V gene (reference sequence), SEHNR is the CDR1 and FQNEAQ is the CDR2. V is pruned by 4 bases and J by 8 bases, leaving 10 bases of the junction without a gene match. The sample's time point label, decoded: newly diagnosed GD, antithyroid drugs for less than 3 months. For both TCR sequencing and RNA sequencing, RNA was extracted from PBMCs using TRIzol. The diagnosis of Graves' disease followed American Thyroid Association guidelines. The patients came from an endocrinology department in Xi'an, China. From each patient, about 9 milliliters of peripheral blood was collected into an EDTA anticoagulant tube. PBMCs were isolated by Ficoll Paque Plus density gradient separation without further T cell sorting. RNA quality was checked with an Agilent 2100 Bioanalyzer and agarose gel, and concentration with a NanoDrop 2000.

Results the study describes overall, beyond this receptor: The authors acknowledged the small sample size as a limitation that may reduce accuracy. Because the primary lesion, thyroid tissue, could not be accessed, the study looked at peripheral blood alone. Compared with newly diagnosed patients, patients with persistent Graves' disease had lower TCR Shannon entropy and fewer highly expanded clones, which suggests clonal expansion. Preferential use of TRBV28, TRBJ1-2 and TRBJ2-5 was observed in persistent disease, whereas TRBV20-1 and TRBJ2-1 were favored in newly diagnosed disease. Only the TCR beta chain was sequenced and analyzed. Patients with persistent disease shared more public clonotypes (fewer than 3,000) than newly diagnosed patients did (966).

The library was built by means of multiplex PCR. The sequencer listed for this sample is Illumina HiSeq 4000. TCR beta libraries were built with iRepertoire HTBI primers and Arm-PCR amplification of CDR3 regions. Before sequencing, the PCR products went through gel purification. On the study's bioinformatics: Across samples, about 63 TRBV and 15 or so TRBJ segments were identified and used for gene usage analysis of CDR3 amino acid clonotypes. Filtered high-quality paired reads were merged into contigs using COPE and FqMerger. Contigs were aligned with BLAST to IMGT TRBV, TRBD and TRBJ reference genes, and CDR3 was defined per IMGT. Any clonotype with a frequency above 0.1% was classified as a highly expanded clone. Shannon entropy served as the measure of repertoire diversity, while the Gini coefficient captured V-J evenness. Clonotypes shared by more than one individual were considered public. The raw public data were reprocessed by TCRdb itself: fastp quality trimming at Q25, MiXCR clonotype calling, in-frame beta chains only. Each CDR3 protein gets just one entry, which takes the most common genes and DNA from the rows behind it. The V and J calls and clone size come from TCRdb's table, not from the authors' own analysis. The sample table contains fewer than 650,000 distinct CDR3 sequences; only one count was recorded for 15% to 20% of them. The ten largest make up approximately 18% of the sample.

Of note for this clonotype: Its antigen is currently not known. There are no base qualities to consult, and no much larger clone falls within one base.

Another study also made use of these data, one on T cells in Graves' hyperthyroidism and ophthalmopathy. The second study also describes: Graves' hyperthyroidism was defined as stable when no progression to ophthalmopathy occurred over 18 months of follow-up. Hyperthyroidism patients were newly diagnosed, had a disease duration of under 2 months, and were aged 18 to 65 years. Exclusion was applied to patients with uncontrolled infections, other autoimmune diseases, pregnancy or lactation. Diagnoses relied on clinical symptoms, serum thyroxine and TRAb, thyroid ultrasound and orbital computed tomography. A first-round RT-PCR of the TCR CDR3 used the HTBI primer set with the Qiagen OneStep RT-PCR kit. Blood samples also contained most of the expanded thyroid clonotypes (frequency above 0.001), which suggests that blood repertoires may reflect thyroid immune responses. A model built on a 13 V-J signature distinguished ophthalmopathy from stable hyperthyroidism, reaching around 88% sensitivity and approximately 83% specificity in cross-validation and 80%/75% in testing. In validation, the model predicted progression to ophthalmopathy with around 71% sensitivity and about 72% specificity, a median of around six months before onset. A discovery cohort of approximately 100 patients, approximately 44 with Graves' ophthalmopathy and roughly 59 with stable Graves' hyperthyroidism, was used to find distinguishing TCR V-J signatures. Whether ophthalmopathy could be predicted prospectively was tested in an independent validation cohort made up of approximately 19 hyperthyroidism patients plus 17 patients who later progressed to ophthalmopathy. The 95 to 100 discovery patients were divided at random into training and test sets in a 7:3 ratio. In addition, the study compared T-cell repertoires in thyroid tissue and in blood from about six Graves' hyperthyroidism patients. After sampling, hyperthyroidism patients received methimazole starting at 30 mg daily, and ophthalmopathy patients received high-dose intravenous methylprednisolone. Libraries were constructed in a second round of multiplex PCR, after which size selection and purification were performed. Libraries were sequenced paired-end with 100 bp reads on an Illumina HiSeq2000. SOAPnuke was used to process the raw data, throwing out any read that contained adapters or uncalled bases, had a mean Phred below 15, or lacked an exact constant-primer or identifier match. COPE v1.2.5 was used to merge high-quality paired reads, and clonotypes were defined as unique nucleotide sequences. MiTCR v1.1 was used to align the clonotypes against IMGT TRBV, TRBD and TRBJ reference segments. Analysis was restricted to V-J combinations with a frequency above 0.0001, which covered about 99% of repertoires. A TCS score was defined as the ratio between F50 (clonal expansion) and ExV (chaos), using BLOSUM62-based TCRdist between CDR3 peptides within each V-J. Welch's t-statistics and random forest reduced around 550 V-J features to roughly 13, which were used in a naive Bayes classifier (R e1071). No statistical method was used to fix the sample size in advance, and group allocation was not hidden from the investigators. TCR Vbeta CDR3 sequencing of approximately 140 peripheral blood samples (43 ophthalmopathy, 75 hyperthyroidism and approximately 17 progressor patients) is reported in the paper.

The chain uses TRBV7-9 and TRBJ2-1; TRBD2 fits 8 bases in the junction. Sequenced material: peripheral blood mononuclear cells (PBMCs), taken at new diagnosis, from a patient treated with antithyroid drugs. This sequence was found in a woman in her 30s with Graves disease. Donor details come from another sample of the same person, matched by shared clones. The CDR3 amino acid sequence is: CASSYTSGSLDEQFF. The nucleotide sequence reads TGTGCCAGCAGCTACACTAGCGGATCCTTGGATGAGCAGTTCTTC.